The 31 T cell receptor beta chains below come from one sample, sequenced in a study of cytomegalovirus exposure and HLA in healthy donors. Here immunoSEQ multiplex PCR was the method, and the copy in TCRdb shows in-frame clones only, minus some. The sample carries about 160,000 clones, approximately 90% recorded once. What was sequenced was PBMCs. The source is a man aged 18 to 35 in good health and CMV-seronegative.

V is TRBV19 and J is TRBJ2-7, with 15 bases matching TRBD2. Trimming took 5 bases from V and 5 from J; bases not matched to a gene: 10. Germline CDR1 and CDR2: LNHDA and SQIVND (reference sequence). CDR3 length: 17 amino acids. The CDR3: CASSPRTSGRALDEQYF. The CDR3, as DNA: TGTGCCAGTAGTCCCCGGACTAGCGGGAGGGCCTTGGACGAGCAGTACTTC. The entire variable domain, with the rest obtained from reference TRBV19 and TRBJ2-7, is as follows: DGGITQSPKYLFRKEGQNVTLSCEQNLNHDAMYWYRQDPGQGLRLIYYSQIVNDFQKGDIAEGYSVSREKKESFPLTVTSAQKNPTAFYLCASSPRTSGRALDEQYFGPGTRLTVT.

This rearrangement joins TRBV27 to TRBJ1-1, with no clear D. Per germline, CDR1 MNHEY and CDR2 SMNVEV (reference sequence). V lost 2 bases to trimming and J lost 8 bases, with 12 bases between them. The length of the CDR3 is 13 residues. The DNA of the CDR3 is TGTGCCAGCAGTTTAGGCCCGACTGGGGAAGCTTTCTTT. Amino acids: CASSLGPTGEAFF.

The gene calls are TRBV6-1 and TRBJ1-6, with 10 bases lining up with TRBD1. After removal of 3 bases from V and 10 bases from J, the junction contained 3 bases not matched to a gene. CDR1 MNHNS and CDR2 SASEGT come from the germline V gene. The CDR3 runs 14 residues. The CDR3 sequence is CASSDWDRGSPLHF. CDR3 bases: TGTGCCAGCAGTGACTGGGACAGGGGCTCACCCCTCCACTTT.

V is TRBV10-3 and J is TRBJ2-5, with 11 bases that match TRBD1. Germline assignment: CDR1 ENHRY and CDR2 SYGVKD. Unmatched junction bases numbered 4, after V lost 6 bases and J lost 7 bases. The CDR3 totals 13 residues. The CDR3 coding sequence is TGTGCCATCAGGGACAGGGGGCGCGGGACCCAGTACTTC. Residues: CAIRDRGRGTQYF.

This chain uses TRBV4-3 with TRBJ2-4, with D perhaps TRBD1 (7 bases). The CDR3 runs 18 residues. The V and J ends lost 1 base and 6 bases respectively, with 22 bases between them. Germline V gene data show CDR1 as LGHNA and CDR2 as YSLEER. The chain's CDR3 is CASSQVPRPGGLGNIQYF. In nucleotides, the CDR3 is TGCGCCAGCAGCCAAGTCCCTCGGCCAGGGGGACTGGGAAACATTCAGTACTTC.

The chain couples TRBV4-1 to TRBJ2-1; 9 bases agree with TRBD2. The V segment lost 1 base and the J segment 0 bases; nucleotides outside the gene matches: 7. Germline V gives CDR1 MGHRA, CDR2 YSYEKL. This CDR3 region has 18 residues. The CDR3: CASSQGGGGGSSYNEQFF. CDR3 nucleotides: TGCGCCAGCAGCCAAGGAGGCGGGGGGGGAAGCTCCTACAATGAGCAGTTCTTC.

The rearrangement links TRBV28 to TRBJ2-1; maybe TRBD1 (5 bases). Germline V gene data show CDR1 as MDHEN and CDR2 as SYDVKM. V lost 5 bases and J 7 bases, leaving 9 bases between the germline ends. The CDR3 is made up of 12 amino acids. The CDR3 reads CASSPSGNEQFF. CDR3 coding DNA: TGTGCCAGCAGTCCATCAGGGAATGAGCAGTTCTTC.

The gene calls are TRBV10-1 and TRBJ2-3, with 7 nucleotides matching TRBD2. Germline CDR1 and CDR2: WNHNN and SYGVQD (reference sequence). V was pared by 6 bases and J by 2 bases, with 8 bases of the junction left unmatched. This CDR3 is built from 15 residues. The CDR3 here is CASSLLGRATDTQYF. CDR3 in DNA: TGCGCCAGCAGCCTACTGGGGAGGGCCACAGATACGCAGTATTTT.

This clone was seen once. The chain joins TRBV7-9 to TRBJ1-5; the D is unclear. The germline CDR1 and CDR2 sequences are SEHNR and FQNEAQ (reference sequence). The CDR3 has 15 amino acids. Deletions cut 5 bases from V and 1 base from J, with 12 bases between. The CDR3 DNA reads as TGTGCCAGCAGCATAACGGGGAAGAGCAATCAGCCCCAGCATTTT. Its protein product is CASSITGKSNQPQHF.

The rearrangement uses TRBV4-1 and TRBJ1-2; 12 bases fit TRBD1. The CDR3 consists of 15 residues. CDR1 is MGHRA, CDR2 YSYEKL, per germline. The ends lost 0 bases at V and 8 bases at J; junction bases unmatched: 4. The CDR3 spells CASSQEVGTGGGYTF. In DNA form, the CDR3 reads TGCGCCAGCAGCCAAGAAGTAGGGACAGGGGGCGGCTACACCTTC.

This clone has a single count. V usage is TRBV5-1 and J usage is TRBJ2-5; TRBD2 agrees at 9 bases. The germline V gene encodes CDR1 SGHRS and CDR2 YFSETQ. After removal of 3 bases from V and 2 bases from J, the junction contained 2 bases not matched to a gene. This CDR3 is built from 14 residues. CDR3 in amino acids: CASSSTSGQETQYF. The CDR3 nucleotides read TGCGCCAGCAGCTCGACTAGCGGACAAGAGACCCAGTACTTC.

V usage is TRBV5-1 and J usage is TRBJ1-1, with TRBD1 matching over 7 bases. V was clipped by 1 base and J by 3 bases; unmatched bases: 0. The CDR3 is made up of 13 amino acids. Looked up from germline, CDR1 is SGHRS and CDR2 is YFSETQ. The CDR3 region has the DNA TGCGCCAGCAGCTTGACAGGGGACACTGAAGCTTTCTTT. Translated, it gives CASSLTGDTEAFF.

The chain employs TRBV29-1 and TRBJ2-3; possible D gene TRBD2, 6 bases. Germline-derived CDR1 and CDR2 are SQVTM and ANQGSEA. The CDR3 is made up of 14 amino acids. V was pared by 6 bases and J by 5 bases, with 18 bases between. The CDR3: CSVHGTLLGDTQYF. CDR3 bases: TGCAGCGTCCACGGGACTCTCCTGGGAGATACGCAGTATTTT.

The rearrangement links TRBV7-2 to TRBJ2-5; D is uncertain. V lost 1 base to trimming and J lost 6 bases, with 6 bases between them. Germline loops: CDR1 SGHTA, CDR2 FQGNSA. This CDR3 spans 12 amino acids. The CDR3 spells CASSLDTQTQYF. Written as DNA, the CDR3 is TGTGCCAGCAGCTTAGATACTCAGACCCAGTACTTC.

The chain links TRBV28 to TRBJ1-2; 9 bases are a match to TRBD1. The germline V gene has CDR1 MDHEN and CDR2 SYDVKM. V dropped 3 bases and J dropped 8; count of bases not matched to a gene: 10. The CDR3 runs 15 residues. DNA for the CDR3: TGTGCCAGCAGTTTCGACAGGGGGAGACTAAGGGGCTACACCTTC. The encoded protein is CASSFDRGRLRGYTF.

This clone was seen only once. CDR3 in amino acids: CASSVATEGAGDETQYF. Written as DNA, the CDR3 is TGTGCCAGCAGCGTAGCTACCGAGGGAGCGGGAGACGAGACCCAGTACTTC. This sequence joins TRBV9 and TRBJ2-5; 8 nucleotides match TRBD2. Germline CDR1 is SGDLS and CDR2 is YYNGEE. The CDR3 totals 17 residues. The V gene end was trimmed by 0 bases and the J gene end by 5 bases; junction bases not matched to a gene: 12.

The gene calls are TRBV27 and TRBJ1-4, with D hard to call. From germline, CDR1 is MNHEY and CDR2 SMNVEV (reference sequence). V was clipped by 0 bases and J by 6 bases, with 11 bases between them. The CDR3 is 15 amino acids. The CDR3 DNA sequence: TGTGCCAGCAGTTTATCTCCGAATGCGCATGAAAAACTGTTTTTT. This translates into CASSLSPNAHEKLFF. Together with reference TRBV27 and TRBJ1-4, the CDR3 gives the full variable domain: EAQVTQNPRYLITVTGKKLTVTCSQNMNHEYMSWYRQDPGLGLRQIYYSMNVEVTDKGDVPEGYKVSRKEKRNFPLILESPSPNQTSLYFCASSLSPNAHEKLFFGSGTQLSVL.

The chain combines TRBV29-1 with TRBJ2-1, with a weak D call TRBD2 (6 bases). Trimming stripped 4 bases from V and 0 bases from J, with 7 bases between. Germline loops: CDR1 SQVTM, CDR2 ANQGSEA. The CDR3 sequence is 13 residues long. CDR3 in amino acids: CSVGRGSYNEQFF. CDR3 in DNA: TGCAGCGTTGGGCGGGGCTCCTACAATGAGCAGTTCTTC.

This clone has a single count. This chain connects TRBV27 to TRBJ1-5; TRBD1 matches 7 bases. The germline gives CDR1 MNHEY, CDR2 SMNVEV (reference sequence). The CDR3 runs 14 residues. J lost 2 bases, V lost 3 bases, and 1 base had no gene match. The CDR3 protein is CASSFGQGNQPQHF. CDR3 coding DNA: TGTGCCAGCAGTTTTGGACAGGGCAATCAGCCCCAGCATTTT.

The J gene is TRBJ1-1, the V gene TRBV30; a weak D match, TRBD1 (6 bases). There are 13 residues in the CDR3. V was clipped by 1 base and J by 6 bases, with 12 bases between them. Germline CDR1 is GTSNPN and CDR2 is SVGIG (reference sequence). The DNA for the CDR3 is TGTGCCTGGAGTGGGACAGTTACCCCTGAAGCTTTCTTT. Residues: CAWSGTVTPEAFF.

V and J are TRBV5-6 and TRBJ2-7, with D perhaps TRBD2 (5 bases). The CDR3 consists of 11 residues. Germline lookup yields CDR1 SGHDT and CDR2 YYEEEE. Deletions cut 4 bases from V and 6 bases from J, with 8 bases between. This chain's CDR3 is CASSREFEQYF. CDR3 coding DNA: TGTGCCAGCAGCAGGGAGTTCGAGCAGTACTTC.

The V call is TRBV2, the J call TRBJ1-5; TRBD1 might be the D (5 bases). The CDR3 runs 14 residues. The germline V gene encodes CDR1 SNHLY and CDR2 FYNNEI. Trimming left V 5 bases short and J 0 bases short, with 8 bases between. In DNA form, the CDR3 reads TGTGCCAGCAGTACAGGTAATAGCAATCAGCCCCAGCATTTT. The encoded protein is CASSTGNSNQPQHF. Combining the CDR3 with reference TRBV2 and TRBJ1-5 gives the whole variable domain EPEVTQTPSHQVTQMGQEVILRCVPISNHLYFYWYRQILGQKVEFLVSFYNNEISEKSEIFDDQFSVERPDGSNFTLKIRSTKLEDSAMYFCASSTGNSNQPQHFGDGTRLSIL.

The rearrangement joins TRBV18 to TRBJ1-5; 10 positions match TRBD1. From germline, CDR1 is KGHSH and CDR2 LQKENI. CDR3 length equals 16 residues. Losses at the gene ends were 0 bases for V and 7 bases for J; bases not matched to a gene: 6. The CDR3 DNA sequence: TGTGCCAGCTCACCACCGCTGGGACAGGGGAGGCAGCCCCAGCATTTT. Its protein product is CASSPPLGQGRQPQHF.

This rearrangement joins TRBV6-5 to TRBJ2-7, with 9 bases that match TRBD2. CDR3 length: 14 amino acids. The germline V gene has CDR1 MNHEY and CDR2 SVGAGI. The J segment lost 8 bases and the V segment lost 5 bases, leaving 10 bases of the junction unmatched. CDR3 residues: CASSTPSGNWKQYF. In DNA form, the CDR3 reads TGTGCCAGCAGTACGCCTAGCGGGAACTGGAAGCAGTACTTC.

This clone was counted once. The chain employs TRBV5-6 and TRBJ2-1, with TRBD2 matching over 11 bases. This CDR3 region has 16 residues. V shed 4 bases, J shed 8 bases, and the junction held 11 bases outside the gene matches. From germline, CDR1 is SGHDT and CDR2 YYEEEE. CDR3 region: CASSRPTSGSAYEQFF. CDR3 DNA: TGTGCCAGCAGCCGCCCAACTAGCGGGAGTGCCTATGAGCAGTTCTTC.

The chain employs TRBV7-2 and TRBJ1-4; TRBD1 aligns across 8 bases. The junction had 12 bases not matched to a gene; V was cut back by 5 bases and J by 10 bases. The CDR3 runs 15 residues. Germline CDR1 reads SGHTA; CDR2 reads FQGNSA. The chain's CDR3 is CASSPSGTGKGKLFF. The CDR3 nucleotides are TGTGCCAGCAGCCCCTCGGGGACAGGAAAGGGAAAACTGTTTTTT.

This clone came up a few times. The chain couples TRBV4-1 to TRBJ1-1, with 7 bases lining up with TRBD1. The CDR3 consists of 15 residues. V shed 1 base and J 0 bases; nucleotides not matched to a gene: 2. CDR1 is MGHRA, CDR2 YSYEKL, per germline. CDR3 region: CASSQAGTVNTEAFF. The CDR3 nucleotides read TGCGCCAGCAGCCAAGCGGGGACAGTGAACACTGAAGCTTTCTTT.

This clone appeared once. The chain couples TRBV7-2 to TRBJ1-1; TRBD1 matches at 9 bases. This CDR3 is 16 amino acids long. Trimming at V came to 1 base and at J to 2 bases, leaving 5 bases not matched to a gene. Germline V gene lookup returns CDR1 SGHTA and CDR2 FQGNSA. CDR3 sequence: CASSLGRDRVNTEAFF. As DNA, the CDR3 is TGTGCCAGCAGCTTAGGCCGGGACAGGGTCAACACTGAAGCTTTCTTT.

The rearrangement links TRBV10-3 to TRBJ2-2; a weak D match, TRBD1 (6 bases). Germline CDR1 is ENHRY and CDR2 is SYGVKD. CDR3 length: 15 amino acids. V was trimmed by 6 bases and J by 1 base, leaving 12 bases between them. DNA of the CDR3: TGTGCCATCAGAGAGGACAGTCTGAACACCGGGGAGCTGTTTTTT. It translates to CAIREDSLNTGELFF.

The J gene is TRBJ2-3, the V gene TRBV28; the match to TRBD1 covers 8 bases. Germline V gene lookup returns CDR1 MDHEN and CDR2 SYDVKM. The CDR3 sequence is 15 residues long. V was pared by 6 bases and J by 1 base, with 6 bases of the junction left unmatched. In DNA, the CDR3 is TGTGCCAGCAGGAATCCGGGACAGGGCACAGATACGCAGTATTTT. Translated: CASRNPGQGTDTQYF.

This clone was recorded only once. This chain connects TRBV7-9 to TRBJ2-2, with 7 bases aligning to TRBD1. V trimming: 5 bases; J trimming: 1 base; junction bases outside the gene matches: 7. The CDR3 extends over 16 amino acids. Germline V gene data show CDR1 as SEHNR and CDR2 as FQNEAQ (reference sequence). The CDR3 nucleotides read TGTGCCAGCAGCCACCCGTGGACAGGGAACACCGGGGAGCTGTTTTTT. Protein product: CASSHPWTGNTGELFF.